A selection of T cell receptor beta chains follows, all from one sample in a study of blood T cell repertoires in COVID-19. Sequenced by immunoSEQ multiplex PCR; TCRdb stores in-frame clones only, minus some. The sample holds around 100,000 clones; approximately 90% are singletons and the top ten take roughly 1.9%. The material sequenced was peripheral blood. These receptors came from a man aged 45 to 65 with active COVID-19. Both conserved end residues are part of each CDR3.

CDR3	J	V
CASSLAGTGGEGYTF	TRBJ1-2	TRBV5-1
CASSAAGTSENTGELFF	TRBJ2-2	TRBV2
CASSFPVGAYNEQFF	TRBJ2-1	TRBV7-9
CASSLRGGNLETQYF	TRBJ2-5	TRBV5-1
CASSGRDRDGYTF	TRBJ1-2	TRBV9
CASSPGGSSGNTIYF	TRBJ1-3	TRBV7-8
CSVRGQLNTEAFF	TRBJ1-1	TRBV29-1
CASSSGLNYNEQFF	TRBJ2-1	TRBV7-9
CASSIVPMGLNTEAFF	TRBJ1-1	TRBV19
CASSHGQGAIPYEQYF	TRBJ2-7	TRBV5-1
CASSQDPTGPNQPQHF	TRBJ1-5	TRBV4-1
CASSVNRENGYTF	TRBJ1-2	TRBV6-5
CASSLDSGNNEQFF	TRBJ2-1	TRBV7-2
CASRREQSAGELFF	TRBJ2-2	TRBV5-4
CASGREGGNQPQHF	TRBJ1-5	TRBV27
CASSFATGQGIPGANVLTF	TRBJ2-6	TRBV4-1
CATKSTLTEAFF	TRBJ1-1	TRBV19
CASSPGQGREKLFF	TRBJ1-4	TRBV4-2
CASSASGWNEQYF	TRBJ2-7	TRBV10-1
CASSTGTGFTEAFF	TRBJ1-1	TRBV6-5
CATSRTGGNQPQHF	TRBJ1-5	TRBV15
CASSQDEGALNEQFF	TRBJ2-1	TRBV5-4